The clone carrying this T cell receptor (beta chain) was recorded at least ten times. Because the CDR3's place on the DNA is in doubt, the DNA is left out and the CDR3 is given as listed by TCRdb. This sample was included in a study of T cells in Graves' hyperthyroidism and ophthalmopathy. Study-level background: Any treatment followed the collection of peripheral blood at initial diagnosis.

TCR beta CDR3 regions were amplified from RNA transcripts. First-round RT-PCR targeting the TCR CDR3 was performed with the HTBI primer set. Using its own MiXCR run on the multiplex PCR reads, TCRdb lists one record per CDR3 protein. The data contain hundreds of thousands of distinct CDR3 sequences, roughly 14% of them singletons. CDR1 SNHLY and CDR2 FYNNEI come from the germline V gene. The CDR3 region is 12 residues in length, termini included. Among ophthalmopathy patients, the Clinical Activity Score reached at least 3, the NOSPECS grade reached at least 4, and duration remained under 3 months. The V and J genes are TRBV2 and TRBJ1-1; the listed D gene, TRBD1, was not tested against the DNA. Sequencing was performed on blood. This receptor was identified in a woman aged 40 to 50 with Graves' ophthalmopathy. The CDR3 sequence is CASTFGATEAFF.